Sequencing of this T cell receptor (beta chain) was carried out in a study of read filtering for tumor transcriptome and immune sequencing (dated by TCRdb to about 2020). About the investigation overall: The cohort was composed of approximately 17 male and 14 female patients, with a mean age of approximately 66 years and an age range of roughly 40 to 90. After DNase treatment, whole-transcriptome libraries were prepared with the TruSeq RNA Access Library Prep Kit. By revised international staging, 8 or 9 patients were R-ISS I, about 15 were R-ISS II and 6 or 7 were R-ISS III. The study compared TCR repertoires from targeted immune repertoire sequencing and bulk whole-transcriptome sequencing run on the same bone marrow samples. Per sample, about 4 to 11 million TCR-region mapped reads were obtained with IR-seq, compared with only about 85 to 1,400 with RNA-seq. One of the main goals was to work out a read-filtering strategy for immune repertoire data, in particular whether clonotypes backed by only a single read should be removed.

Each patient had bone marrow sampled at the time of active disease. Ficoll-Hypaque density gradient centrifugation was used to isolate the bone marrow mononuclear cells. Myeloma plasma cells were removed and CD138-negative cells were collected by negative selection after labeling with CD138 magnetic microbeads on a MACS separator. Flow cytometry on an Attune NxT with CD138 antibodies was used to check the purity of the isolated cells. Total RNA was extracted with TRIzol reagent and quantified with a NanoDrop spectrophotometer. For each patient, the CD138-negative bone marrow sample underwent paired RNA-seq and IR-seq. Starting from roughly 410 ng RNA, TCR libraries were constructed with the Immunoverse kit using molecular barcoded adaptors that cover the alpha/delta and beta/gamma chains. TCR library preparation was performed with the same RNA that was used for transcriptome sequencing. An Illumina HiSeq 4000 with 2 x 150 cycles was used to sequence the TCR libraries. On the authors' methods: TCR reads were aligned to human V, D, J and C references and assembled into CDR3 clonotypes with MiXCR, including quality filtering and error correction. The tcR package in R was used for analysis of clonotype counts and gene usage diversity. Raw mapping reads were checked after the RNA-seq reads had been mapped by STAR aligner version 2.5.3a onto the human GRCh37 genome. To test the effect of sequencing depth on detected clonotypes, IR-seq fastq files were randomly downsampled using Seqtk 1.3. The public reads were run again by TCRdb, first through fastp at Q25 and then through MiXCR, and only productive beta chains were kept. Here each entry gathers all rows of one CDR3 protein and keeps the most common genes and DNA. The V and J calls were determined by TCRdb, not by the authors. This sample has over 50,000 distinct CDR3 sequences in its table, and 11% to 15% of those were observed once. Around 45% of the sample rests with the top ten.

Summary of the overall study and its limitations: Compared with RNA-seq, IR-seq captured clonotypes at much higher depth and more reliably, and a smaller IR-seq throughput was enough to identify most shared clonotypes. Single-read clonotypes made up roughly 80% of clonotypes but only 3% to 4.5% of total reads in IR-seq, compared with around 70% of clonotypes and 44.6% of reads in RNA-seq. The sorted CD138-negative fraction was a mixed bone marrow immune population, not purified T cells. Removing single-read clonotypes increased the correlation between IR-seq and RNA-seq shared clonotype proportions.

This clonotype was recorded at least ten times. Its binding antigen is unknown. One base away there is no much larger clone; base qualities are not given. CDR1 is given as SGHAT and CDR2 as FQNNGV, both from the germline V gene. Deletion took 1 base off V and 4 bases off J, with a span of 7 bases between the germline ends. CDR3 length: 13 amino acids, cysteine to phenylalanine. The DNA shown is the 39-base CDR3, in frame from base 1. The sequencing input was a population of CD138-negative cells sorted from bone marrow. What this sample's cell subset or site label stands for: bone marrow mononuclear cells depleted of CD138+ plasma/myeloma cells by negative magnetic selection. Recombination joined TRBV11-2 with TRBJ1-2, with TRBD1 as a weak D call on 5 bases. This receptor was identified in a donor at least 40 years old with multiple myeloma. The DNA is TGTGCCAGCAGCTTAGCAGGGAGCTATGGCTACACCTTC. This sequence encodes CASSLAGSYGYTF.